This entry features one T cell receptor (beta chain) sequence. No antigen is known for it. The data were obtained in a study of graft-versus-host responses after intestinal transplantation. Whole-study findings and limits: The study associated peak circulating GvH clone levels with early post-transplant HvG declines.

Clones were read by immunoSEQ multiplex PCR, and TCRdb kept only the in-frame ones, dropping some. This table holds fewer than 150,000 clones, around nine tenths found once. The clonotype was recovered from a human donor who received an intestinal transplant. The sequenced sample was unstimulated CD4+ T cells sorted from spleen or lymph node cells, obtained before intestinal transplant.

CDR3 bases: TGTGCCAGCAGTGAAATCTCAGGGCCTTATGGCTACACCTTC. Translating it yields CASSEISGPYGYTF. This chain uses TRBV6-1 with TRBJ1-2, with D possibly being TRBD1 (5 bases). Looked up from germline, CDR1 is MNHNS and CDR2 is SASEGT. The CDR3 extends over 14 amino acids. V lost 2 bases to trimming and J lost 5 bases, with 12 bases between them.